This T cell receptor beta chain was recovered during a study of spatial heterogeneity in lung cancer. Study-level background: The donor population consisted of 72 patients with untreated, early-stage non-small cell lung cancer. When follow-up PBMC samples existed, they were sequenced (at a median of around 2 years after resection). Points from the study as a whole: At tumor resection, ubiquitous expanded TCRs were detected in blood more often than later.

Individually, TCR cDNA molecules were each labelled with a unique molecular identifier. TCRdb itself ran the 5' RACE reads through MiXCR, one entry per CDR3 protein. The sample has around 120,000 distinct CDR3 sequences; 10% to 15% are singletons. The time point: blood at routine non-recurrence follow-up after resection. Extraction of whole RNA from tumor, nontumor lung or frozen PBMC preceded unsorted sequencing. The CDR3 consists of 14 residues. With 1 base removed from V and 5 bases from J, the gap between germline ends came to 11 bases. The germline V gene has CDR1 LNHNV and CDR2 YYDKDF (reference sequence). Note on this clonotype: Its antigen remains unknown.

This chain joins TRBV15 and TRBJ2-5; D possibly corresponds to TRBD1 (7 bases). This TCR came from a male donor with early-stage non-small cell lung cancer. This specimen consisted of PBMCs, obtained at follow-up. CDR3 bases: TGTGCCACCAGCAGAGCGACAGGGAGGGAGACCCAGTACTTC. This translates into CATSRATGRETQYF.